A selection of T cell receptor beta chains follows, all from one sample in a study of CD8+CD57+ T cells in acquired aplastic anemia. TCRdb itself ran the reads through MiXCR, one entry per CDR3 protein. The sample includes about 160,000 distinct CDR3 sequences, around 48% of them seen just once. The specimen was sorted CD4+, CD8+, or CD8+CD57+ T cells (not recorded which) from PBMCs. These receptors were taken from a human donor with aplastic anemia. Each CDR3 is given with its conserved first and last residue. The D gene is left open where the match is weak. Clone size appears in some rows only: once, few, many, or a class for an expanded clone.

D gene: -
V gene: TRBV10-2
clone size: -
J gene: TRBJ2-3
CDR3 DNA: TGCGCCAGCAGTGTTGGCACAGATACGCAGTATTTT
CDR3 protein: CASSVGTDTQYF

D gene: -
V gene: TRBV7-6
clone size: many
J gene: TRBJ1-1
CDR3 DNA: TGTGCCAGCAGCTTAGCGTCGGTAGCGGGCACTGAAGCTTTCTTT
CDR3 protein: CASSLASVAGTEAFF

D gene: TRBD2
V gene: TRBV6-1
clone size: -
J gene: TRBJ2-2
CDR3 DNA: TGTGCCAGCAGTGAATTAGCGGGCTTTAACACCGGGGAGCTGTTTTTT
CDR3 protein: CASSELAGFNTGELFF

D gene: TRBD2
V gene: TRBV20-1
clone size: -
J gene: TRBJ2-3
CDR3 DNA: TGCAGTGCCCGCCCAGCGGGAGTTATGGATACGCAGTATTTT
CDR3 protein: CSARPAGVMDTQYF

D gene: TRBD2
V gene: TRBV6-1
clone size: -
J gene: TRBJ2-7
CDR3 DNA: TGTGCCAGCAGTGAATTGGTAGCGGGAGTCGACGAGCAGTACTTC
CDR3 protein: CASSELVAGVDEQYF

D gene: -
V gene: TRBV29-1
clone size: -
J gene: TRBJ2-7
CDR3 DNA: TGCAGCGGGATCTGGACTTCCCTGCAGTACTTC
CDR3 protein: CSGIWTSLQYF

D gene: -
V gene: TRBV3-1
clone size: many
J gene: TRBJ2-1
CDR3 DNA: TGTGCCAGCAGCCATGGAAGCGGCCAAGGGGAGCAGTTCTTC
CDR3 protein: CASSHGSGQGEQFF

D gene: -
V gene: TRBV10-3
clone size: -
J gene: TRBJ2-7
CDR3 DNA: TGTGCCATCAAAGGCCAGGGAAATTCCTACGAGCAGTACTTC
CDR3 protein: CAIKGQGNSYEQYF

D gene: -
V gene: TRBV29-1
clone size: many
J gene: TRBJ2-7
CDR3 DNA: TGCAGCGTGGCCGGGCCCGGGGACGAGCAGTACTTC
CDR3 protein: CSVAGPGDEQYF

D gene: TRBD2
V gene: TRBV12-3/TRBV12-4
clone size: many
J gene: TRBJ2-7
CDR3 DNA: TGTGCCAGCAGTAACATAGCGGGAGGGAAAAACGAGCAGTACTTC
CDR3 protein: CASSNIAGGKNEQYF

D gene: TRBD1
V gene: TRBV11-2
clone size: few
J gene: TRBJ1-4
CDR3 DNA: TGTGCCAGCAGCGCTAACAGGGGAACTAATGAAAAACTGTTTTTT
CDR3 protein: CASSANRGTNEKLFF

D gene: -
V gene: TRBV7-8
clone size: -
J gene: TRBJ2-7
CDR3 DNA: TGTGCCAGCAGCCTAGGGGGGCGCTACGAGCAGTACTTC
CDR3 protein: CASSLGGRYEQYF

D gene: -
V gene: TRBV10-2
clone size: -
J gene: TRBJ1-2
CDR3 DNA: TGCGCCAGCAACGAAGGAGTCTCTAACTATGGCTACACCTTC
CDR3 protein: CASNEGVSNYGYTF

D gene: -
V gene: TRBV7-2
clone size: many
J gene: TRBJ1-1
CDR3 DNA: TGTGCCAGCAGAGGGATAGGGGTGACTGAAGCTTTCTTT
CDR3 protein: CASRGIGVTEAFF

D gene: TRBD1
V gene: TRBV7-3
clone size: -
J gene: TRBJ1-1
CDR3 DNA: TGTGCCAGCAGCCAAACCGGGACAGGGAGCACTGAAGCTTTCTTT
CDR3 protein: CASSQTGTGSTEAFF

D gene: -
V gene: TRBV2
clone size: -
J gene: TRBJ1-2
CDR3 DNA: TGTGCCAGCAGCGTCGGGCCTAACTATGGCTACACCTTC
CDR3 protein: CASSVGPNYGYTF

D gene: -
V gene: TRBV9
clone size: many
J gene: TRBJ2-6
CDR3 DNA: TGTGCCAGCAGTGGGAGGGGACAGGACATCTCTGGGGCCAACGTCCTGACTTTC
CDR3 protein: CASSGRGQDISGANVLTF

D gene: -
V gene: TRBV7-2
clone size: once
J gene: TRBJ1-5
CDR3 DNA: TGTGCCAGCAGCTTAGCGTCGAGTAGTAGCAATCAGCCCCATCATTTT
CDR3 protein: CASSLASSSSNQPHHF

D gene: TRBD1
V gene: TRBV24-1
clone size: -
J gene: TRBJ2-1
CDR3 DNA: TGTGCCACCAGTGATGGGACAGGGGGCATAAGGGATGAGCAGTTCTTC
CDR3 protein: CATSDGTGGIRDEQFF

D gene: -
V gene: TRBV7-2
clone size: -
J gene: TRBJ1-2
CDR3 DNA: TGTGCCAGCACCATTGGGGGGGGAGGCTACACCTTC
CDR3 protein: CASTIGGGGYTF

D gene: TRBD1
V gene: TRBV9
clone size: many
J gene: TRBJ1-2
CDR3 DNA: TGTGCCAGCAGCGAGAGGGACAGCCCTAACTATGGCTACACCTTC
CDR3 protein: CASSERDSPNYGYTF

D gene: -
V gene: TRBV4-1
clone size: many
J gene: TRBJ2-3
CDR3 DNA: TGCGCCAGCAGCCAAGAGGGGTCGGGAAGTACGACAGATACGCAGTATTTT
CDR3 protein: CASSQEGSGSTTDTQYF

D gene: -
V gene: TRBV7-3
clone size: many
J gene: TRBJ2-7
CDR3 DNA: TGTGCCAGCAGCTTATCCCGGGGTGACGAGCAGTACTTC
CDR3 protein: CASSLSRGDEQYF

D gene: -
V gene: TRBV12-3/TRBV12-4
clone size: -
J gene: TRBJ2-1
CDR3 DNA: TGTGCCAGCAATTTTCTGCCAGTTCAGCACAAGGACAATGAGCAGTTCTTC
CDR3 protein: CASNFLPVQHKDNEQFF

D gene: -
V gene: TRBV28
clone size: -
J gene: TRBJ1-2
CDR3 DNA: TGTGCCAGCTGCCCCCCTACAGGGCTGCTAGGCTATGGCTACACCTTC
CDR3 protein: CASCPPTGLLGYGYTF

D gene: -
V gene: TRBV7-2
clone size: -
J gene: TRBJ2-7
CDR3 DNA: TGTGCCAGCGGGAACTCCTACGAGCAGTACTTC
CDR3 protein: CASGNSYEQYF

D gene: -
V gene: TRBV7-3
clone size: -
J gene: TRBJ2-3
CDR3 DNA: TGTGCCAGCAGCTCCATGTTTTCAGATACGCAGTATTTT
CDR3 protein: CASSSMFSDTQYF

D gene: -
V gene: TRBV10-3
clone size: -
J gene: TRBJ2-7
CDR3 DNA: TGTGCCATCAGTGATGTGGGAGACCCCTCCTACGAGCAGTACTTC
CDR3 protein: CAISDVGDPSYEQYF

D gene: TRBD1
V gene: TRBV20-1
clone size: -
J gene: TRBJ1-5
CDR3 DNA: TGCAGTGCTAGATCCCGGGGGGGCAGGGGGAGCAATCAGCCCCAGCATTTT
CDR3 protein: CSARSRGGRGSNQPQHF

D gene: -
V gene: TRBV24-1
clone size: -
J gene: TRBJ2-2
CDR3 DNA: TGTGCCACCAGTGATGCCGGGGCGGGCGTCACCGGGGAGCTGTTTTTT
CDR3 protein: CATSDAGAGVTGELFF

D gene: -
V gene: TRBV20-1
clone size: -
J gene: TRBJ1-3
CDR3 DNA: TGCAGTGCTTCATTTTCGGCTGGAAACACCATATATTTT
CDR3 protein: CSASFSAGNTIYF

D gene: -
V gene: TRBV6-5
clone size: many
J gene: TRBJ2-6
CDR3 DNA: TGTGCCAGCAGTTATGTGGACACTGGGGCCAACGTCCTGACTTTC
CDR3 protein: CASSYVDTGANVLTF

D gene: TRBD1
V gene: TRBV3-1
clone size: -
J gene: TRBJ1-5
CDR3 DNA: TGTGCCAGCAGCCAGGGGACAGTGCTTTTCAATCAGCCCCAGCATTTT
CDR3 protein: CASSQGTVLFNQPQHF

D gene: -
V gene: TRBV3-1
clone size: many
J gene: TRBJ1-1
CDR3 DNA: TGTGCCAGCGGGAACACTGAAGCTTTCTTT
CDR3 protein: CASGNTEAFF

D gene: -
V gene: TRBV9
clone size: many
J gene: TRBJ2-1
CDR3 DNA: TGTGCCAGCAGCCCCCATGAGGGGTTTGACAGACGGCAGTTCTTC
CDR3 protein: CASSPHEGFDRRQFF

D gene: -
V gene: TRBV7-6
clone size: -
J gene: TRBJ2-7
CDR3 DNA: TGTGCCAGCAGCTTTGAAACAGGCACCTACGAGCAGTACTTC
CDR3 protein: CASSFETGTYEQYF

D gene: TRBD2
V gene: TRBV6-2/TRBV6-3
clone size: -
J gene: TRBJ2-1
CDR3 DNA: TGTGCCAGCAGTTACTCGAGGCTAGCGGAATCCTACAATGAGCAGTTCTTC
CDR3 protein: CASSYSRLAESYNEQFF

D gene: TRBD2
V gene: TRBV20-1
clone size: many
J gene: TRBJ2-1
CDR3 DNA: TGCAGTGCAACGGGACTAGCGGGCCTGTTCTTC
CDR3 protein: CSATGLAGLFF

D gene: -
V gene: TRBV2
clone size: -
J gene: TRBJ2-7
CDR3 DNA: TGTGCCAGCAGGGACGGAGGACAGTCCTTAAGGGGAGACGAGCAGTACTTC
CDR3 protein: CASRDGGQSLRGDEQYF

D gene: -
V gene: TRBV7-8
clone size: medium-sized
J gene: TRBJ1-2
CDR3 DNA: TGTGCCAGCAGCCTGTCAGACTGGTATGGCTACACCTTC
CDR3 protein: CASSLSDWYGYTF

D gene: TRBD1
V gene: TRBV24-1
clone size: -
J gene: TRBJ1-1
CDR3 DNA: TGTGCCACCAGCGCGGGACAGTCCATGAACACTGAAGCTTTCTTT
CDR3 protein: CATSAGQSMNTEAFF

D gene: -
V gene: TRBV2
clone size: -
J gene: TRBJ1-1
CDR3 DNA: TGTGCCAGCAGTTTGTCCACTGAAGCTTTCTTT
CDR3 protein: CASSLSTEAFF

D gene: -
V gene: TRBV29-1
clone size: -
J gene: TRBJ2-7
CDR3 DNA: TGCAGCGTCGGACAGTCCTACGAGCAGTACTTC
CDR3 protein: CSVGQSYEQYF

D gene: -
V gene: TRBV25-1
clone size: -
J gene: TRBJ2-3
CDR3 DNA: TGTGCCAGCAGTGAATCGAATAGAGGCGCAGATACGCAGTATTTT
CDR3 protein: CASSESNRGADTQYF

D gene: -
V gene: TRBV19
clone size: many
J gene: TRBJ2-7
CDR3 DNA: TGTGCCACCCTTGGCAGGTCCCCGACCTCAGCCTACGAGCAGTACTTC
CDR3 protein: CATLGRSPTSAYEQYF

D gene: -
V gene: TRBV2
clone size: few
J gene: TRBJ1-4
CDR3 DNA: TGTGCCAGCAGTAAGACGGCCCAGAATGAAAAACTGTTTTTT
CDR3 protein: CASSKTAQNEKLFF

D gene: TRBD1
V gene: TRBV20-1
clone size: -
J gene: TRBJ1-1
CDR3 DNA: TGCAGTAAGATGACAGGGCCGAACACTGAAGCTTTCTTT
CDR3 protein: CSKMTGPNTEAFF

D gene: TRBD2
V gene: TRBV20-1
clone size: many
J gene: TRBJ2-7
CDR3 DNA: TGCAGTGCGCAACTAGCGGGAGCCTCCTACGAGCAGTACTTC
CDR3 protein: CSAQLAGASYEQYF

D gene: TRBD2
V gene: TRBV4-3
clone size: many
J gene: TRBJ2-1
CDR3 DNA: TGCGCCAGCAGCCAAGATCCAGCGGGAGGTCTCCCGGAGCAGTTCTTC
CDR3 protein: CASSQDPAGGLPEQFF

D gene: -
V gene: TRBV30
clone size: many
J gene: TRBJ2-2
CDR3 DNA: TGTGCCTGGACCGGAAGTTCTGGGATGAGTCGGGAGCTGTTTTTT
CDR3 protein: CAWTGSSGMSRELFF